This T cell receptor beta chain was captured by sequencing in a study of cytomegalovirus exposure and HLA in healthy donors. PCR was performed using 60 Vbeta and 13 Jbeta primers. The protocol was immunoSEQ multiplex PCR, while the TCRdb copy is restricted to in-frame clones and leaves out a portion. Among approximately 250,000 clones listed, roughly 73% were seen once. This clone was found once. Germline V gene lookup returns CDR1 MNHNS and CDR2 SASEGT. Between the trimmed V and J ends, which lost 0 bases and 6 bases, there was a span of 11 bases. CDR3 length: 14 amino acids. The sequence derives from a boy aged 5-17 years in good health and CMV-seronegative. Sequencing was carried out using PBMCs. The rearrangement uses TRBV6-1 and TRBJ1-2; D might be TRBD1 (5 bases). The CDR3 sequence is CASSEALRGDGYTF. CDR3 coding DNA: TGTGCCAGCAGTGAAGCGCTACGGGGGGATGGCTACACCTTC.